These 4 T cell receptor beta chains share one sample of origin, sequenced in a study of blood T cell repertoires in COVID-19. Clones were sequenced by immunoSEQ multiplex PCR, and TCRdb holds only the in-frame ones, with some missing. The sample lists about 16,000 clones, 75% to 90% occurring once. Sequenced input: peripheral blood. The source is a human donor in a cohort sampled during active COVID-19.

The rearrangement uses TRBV11-2 and TRBJ2-2; 7 nucleotides agree with TRBD2. V lost 5 bases and J lost 9; bases outside the gene matches: 9. The CDR3 extends over 14 amino acids. Germline V gene lookup returns CDR1 SGHAT and CDR2 FQNNGV. CDR3 nucleotide sequence: TGTGCCAGCAGCCCGACGGCGGGGGTTCGGGAGCTGTTTTTT. Its translation: CASSPTAGVRELFF.

V and J are TRBV7-9 and TRBJ2-1; 9 bases match TRBD2. With 5 bases clipped from V and 9 bases from J, the junction kept 11 bases outside the gene matches. The CDR3 is 15 amino acids. In germline, CDR1 is SEHNR, CDR2 FQNEAQ (reference sequence). The CDR3 nucleotides read TGTGCCAGCAGCCTTACTCGCGGGGGGGCGGGTGAGCAGTTCTTC. This sequence encodes CASSLTRGGAGEQFF.

The genes are TRBV6-2 or TRBV6-3 and TRBJ1-5; D not resolved. The V end was cut by 2 bases, the J end by 3 bases, with 8 bases between. The CDR3 runs to 14 residues. The germline V gene has CDR1 MNHEY and CDR2 SVGEGT. CDR3 protein: CASSYLDTNQPQHF. The CDR3 nucleotides read TGTGCCAGCAGTTACCTCGACACCAATCAGCCCCAGCATTTT.

The rearrangement uses TRBV6-2 or TRBV6-3 and TRBJ2-5; D might be TRBD2 (5 bases). The CDR3 consists of 15 residues. Germline V gene lookup returns CDR1 MNHEY and CDR2 SVGEGT. V dropped 2 bases and J dropped 5 bases, with 15 bases sitting between them. The CDR3 region is CASSYGQAGGETQYF. The CDR3 coding sequence is TGTGCCAGCAGTTACGGGCAGGCCGGCGGGGAGACCCAGTACTTC.